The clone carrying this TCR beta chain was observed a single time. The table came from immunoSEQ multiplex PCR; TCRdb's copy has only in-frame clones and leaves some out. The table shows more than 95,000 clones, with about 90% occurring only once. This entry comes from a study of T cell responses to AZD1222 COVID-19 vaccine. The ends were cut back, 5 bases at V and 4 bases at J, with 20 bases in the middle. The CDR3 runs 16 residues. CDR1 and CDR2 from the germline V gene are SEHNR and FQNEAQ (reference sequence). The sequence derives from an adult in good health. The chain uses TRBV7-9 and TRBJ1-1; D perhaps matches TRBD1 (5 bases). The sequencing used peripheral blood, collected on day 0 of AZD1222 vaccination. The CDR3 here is CASSLRGARPSTEAFF. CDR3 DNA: TGTGCCAGCAGCCTTAGGGGTGCCCGCCCGAGCACTGAAGCTTTCTTT.